Below, 5 T cell receptor beta chains from the same sample are listed, as sequenced in a study of cytomegalovirus exposure and HLA in healthy donors. PCR used 60 Vbeta primers and 13 Jbeta primers. Profiling relied on immunoSEQ multiplex PCR, and the TCRdb table lists in-frame clones only, not all of them. The table has under 200,000 clones, over 65% seen once. Sequencing used PBMCs. Receptors originate from a man aged 60 to 75 in good health and CMV-seronegative.

The chain joins TRBV5-1 to TRBJ2-4; TRBD1 matches 7 bases. CDR3 length equals 15 residues. CDR1 and CDR2 (germline): SGHRS, YFSETQ. V dropped 3 bases and J dropped 0; count of bases not matched to a gene: 3. The CDR3: CASSWGQLAKNIQYF. The CDR3 DNA reads TGCGCCAGCAGCTGGGGACAGTTAGCCAAAAACATTCAGTACTTC.

This clone was detected once. The chain couples TRBV11-2 to TRBJ2-7; D is ambiguous. V gave up 2 bases and J gave up 0 bases, with 8 bases separating them. The CDR3 is 14 residues long. Per germline, CDR1 SGHAT and CDR2 FQNNGV. For the CDR3, the DNA is TGTGCCAGCAGCTTACTCTCCAGCTCCTACGAGCAGTACTTC. Amino acids: CASSLLSSSYEQYF. The whole variable domain, filled in from reference TRBV11-2 and TRBJ2-7, reads EAGVAQSPRYKIIEKRQSVAFWCNPISGHATLYWYQQILGQGPKLLIQFQNNGVVDDSQLPKDRFSAERLKGVDSTLKIQPAKLEDSAVYLCASSLLSSSYEQYFGPGTRLTVT.

DNA for the CDR3: TGTGCCAGCAGCGTAGGGGGACTGGGATTTACCGGGGAGCTGTTTTTT. Protein product: CASSVGGLGFTGELFF. The chain links TRBV9 to TRBJ2-2, with D maybe TRBD2 (6 bases). V lost 0 bases and J lost 5, with 14 bases in between. From germline, CDR1 is SGDLS and CDR2 YYNGEE. This CDR3 has 16 residues. The variable domain in full, with the rest retrieved from reference TRBV9 and TRBJ2-2, is DSGVTQTPKHLITATGQRVTLRCSPRSGDLSVYWYQQSLDQGLQFLIQYYNGEERAKGNILERFSAQQFPDLHSELNLSSLELGDSALYFCASSVGGLGFTGELFFGEGSRLTVL.

This chain links TRBV13 with TRBJ2-5; D might be TRBD1 (7 bases). Trimming removed 6 bases from V and 2 bases from J, with 25 bases in between. Per the germline V gene, CDR1 is PRHDT and CDR2 is FYEKMQ (reference sequence). The length of the CDR3 is 18 residues. The DNA of the CDR3 is TGTGCCAGCAGTTCTTTCACTTTAGCGGAGGGACAGCAAGAGACCCAGTACTTC. Translation gives CASSSFTLAEGQQETQYF.

This clone was counted a few times. This chain links TRBV10-1 with TRBJ2-1; 8 bases are shared with TRBD2. The germline V gene has CDR1 WNHNN and CDR2 SYGVQD (reference sequence). V shed 3 bases, J shed 6 bases, and the junction held 4 bases outside the gene matches. The CDR3 spans 14 residues. The CDR3 sequence: CASSDGGAGNEQFF. The CDR3 nucleotides read TGCGCCAGCAGTGACGGGGGGGCCGGCAATGAGCAGTTCTTC.